Each of the 21 T cell receptor beta chains below was sequenced from the same sample in a study of T cell changes during pregnancy in multiple sclerosis. The protocol was immunoSEQ multiplex PCR, while the TCRdb copy is restricted to in-frame clones and leaves out a portion. This table has around 100,000 clones, about 90% appearing once. This sample comprised peripheral blood, obtained after pregnancy. All receptors come from a female donor with multiple sclerosis, enrolled in a pregnancy study.

This clone was counted between two and nine times. This chain uses TRBV4-1 with TRBJ2-2; 7 bases are a match to TRBD2. The length of the CDR3 is 13 residues. Per germline, CDR1 MGHRA and CDR2 YSYEKL. Trimming took 3 bases from V and 7 from J; bases not matched to a gene: 2. The CDR3 bases are TGCGCCAGCAGCCAGCGGACTAGCGGGGAGCTGTTTTTT. Translation: CASSQRTSGELFF.

The chain joins TRBV7-6 to TRBJ2-7, with TRBD1 identical over 10 bases. This CDR3 spans 15 amino acids. V trimming: 4 bases; J trimming: 6 bases; junction bases outside the gene matches: 9. Germline V gene data show CDR1 as SGHVS and CDR2 as FNYEAQ. DNA of the CDR3: TGTGCCAGCAGCTGGGACAGGGGCCCAGCCGGCGAGCAGTACTTC. Translating it yields CASSWDRGPAGEQYF. Full variable domain (missing parts from reference TRBV7-6 and TRBJ2-7): GAGVSQSPRYKVTKRGQDVALRCDPISGHVSLYWYRQALGQGPEFLTYFNYEAQQDKSGLPNDRFSAERPEGSISTLTIQRTEQRDSAMYRCASSWDRGPAGEQYFGPGTRLTVT.

The rearrangement uses TRBV28 and TRBJ2-3; D is possibly TRBD2 (6 bases). V lost 6 bases and J 2 bases, leaving 15 bases between the germline ends. There are 15 residues in the CDR3. Germline lookup yields CDR1 MDHEN and CDR2 SYDVKM. The CDR3 loop is CASRGGDSHTDTQYF. CDR3 in DNA: TGTGCCAGCAGGGGTGGGGACTCCCACACAGATACGCAGTATTTT. Full variable domain (rest looked up from reference TRBV28 and TRBJ2-3): DVKVTQSSRYLVKRTGEKVFLECVQDMDHENMFWYRQDPGLGLRLIYFSYDVKMKEKGDIPEGYSVSREKKERFSLILESASTNQTSMYLCASRGGDSHTDTQYFGPGTRLTVL.

The rearrangement links TRBV27 to TRBJ2-1; TRBD2 agrees at 12 bases. The V gene's germline CDR1 is MNHEY and CDR2 SMNVEV (reference sequence). V was pared by 2 bases and J by 10 bases, with 6 bases of the junction left unmatched. The CDR3 consists of 15 residues. The CDR3 DNA sequence: TGTGCCAGCAGTTTAGCAACTAGCGGGAGGTTCGAGCAGTTCTTC. Amino acids: CASSLATSGRFEQFF.

The DNA for the CDR3 is TGTGCCAGCCAGGTAGCTAGCGGGGACAATGAGCAGTTCTTC. Translating it yields CASQVASGDNEQFF. The V and J genes are TRBV2 and TRBJ2-1; 9 bases are shared with TRBD2. The CDR3 length is 14 residues. V gave up 8 bases and J gave up 5 bases; unmatched junction bases: 7. Germline lookup yields CDR1 SNHLY and CDR2 FYNNEI.

The chain joins TRBV27 to TRBJ1-4; 7 positions match TRBD1. V dropped 4 bases and J dropped 7; count of bases not matched to a gene: 12. The germline gives CDR1 MNHEY, CDR2 SMNVEV (reference sequence). CDR3 length: 16 amino acids. The chain's CDR3 is CASSSLRTGRSEKLFF. Written as DNA, the CDR3 is TGTGCCAGCAGTTCCCTCCGGACAGGACGGAGTGAAAAACTGTTTTTT.

This rearrangement joins TRBV10-2 to TRBJ1-1, with 7 positions matching TRBD1. V was pared by 4 bases and J by 6 bases, with 11 bases of the junction left unmatched. The CDR3 has 15 residues. Germline lookup yields CDR1 WSHSY and CDR2 SAAADI. CDR3 residues: CASSVTRQGRAEAFF. The CDR3 DNA is TGCGCCAGCAGTGTAACTCGACAGGGACGTGCTGAAGCTTTCTTT.

The chain has TRBV27 and TRBJ2-7; 9 bases align to TRBD1. CDR1 MNHEY and CDR2 SMNVEV come from the germline V gene (reference sequence). The CDR3 spans 15 residues. The V and J ends lost 4 bases and 4 bases, in that order; junction bases with no gene match: 8. The CDR3 sequence: CASSSPGQGNYEQYF. The CDR3 DNA reads TGTGCCAGCAGTTCGCCGGGACAGGGTAATTACGAGCAGTACTTC.

The rearrangement joins TRBV27 to TRBJ1-5, with 7 bases lining up with TRBD1. The CDR3 sequence is 15 residues long. J gave up 3 bases and V 1 base, and 3 bases lay outside the gene matches. Germline assignment: CDR1 MNHEY and CDR2 SMNVEV (reference sequence). The DNA for the CDR3 is TGTGCCAGCAGTTTATACAGGGGATACAATCAGCCCCAGCATTTT. It codes for CASSLYRGYNQPQHF.

The chain carries TRBV2 and TRBJ2-5, with 9 bases aligning to TRBD1. With 6 bases clipped from V and 1 base from J, the junction kept 3 bases outside the gene matches. Germline lookup yields CDR1 SNHLY and CDR2 FYNNEI. The CDR3 sequence is 14 residues long. CDR3 nucleotides: TGTGCCAGCAGACCGGACAGGGGCCAAGAGACCCAGTACTTC. It codes for CASRPDRGQETQYF.

The CDR3 nucleotides read TGTGCCAGTAGTTTCAGCGTGGGTCTTAACACTGAAGCTTTCTTT. It specifies CASSFSVGLNTEAFF. The chain has TRBV19 and TRBJ1-1, with D unresolved. Trimming took 5 bases from V and 2 from J, leaving 15 bases between them. CDR1 is LNHDA, CDR2 SQIVND, per germline (reference sequence). The CDR3 covers 15 residues. Full variable domain (outside the CDR3, taken from reference TRBV19 and TRBJ1-1): DGGITQSPKYLFRKEGQNVTLSCEQNLNHDAMYWYRQDPGQGLRLIYYSQIVNDFQKGDIAEGYSVSREKKESFPLTVTSAQKNPTAFYLCASSFSVGLNTEAFFGQGTRLTVV.

The chain carries TRBV10-3 and TRBJ2-7, with D possibly matching TRBD1 (6 bases). The V end was cut by 6 bases, the J end by 2 bases, with 14 bases between. The CDR3 covers 14 residues. The germline gives CDR1 ENHRY, CDR2 SYGVKD. The CDR3 coding sequence is TGTGCCATCAGGGGAGCAGGGGACCCCTACGAGCAGTACTTC. Its translation: CAIRGAGDPYEQYF.

The gene calls are TRBV15 and TRBJ2-1; tentatively, D is TRBD1 (6 bases). Looked up from germline, CDR1 is LNHNV and CDR2 is YYDKDF (reference sequence). The CDR3 loop spans 16 amino acids. Trimming cost V 0 bases and J 0 bases, with 9 bases left between them. CDR3 bases: TGTGCCACCAGCAGAGATAGGGGGAGCTCCTACAATGAGCAGTTCTTC. Protein product: CATSRDRGSSYNEQFF.

This chain links TRBV9 with TRBJ1-1, with D perhaps matching TRBD1 (5 bases). Germline CDR1 SGDLS, CDR2 YYNGEE. This CDR3 region has 14 residues. Trimming removed 0 bases from V and 5 bases from J, with 11 bases in between. In DNA, the CDR3 is TGTGCCAGCAGCGTAGCCTTCAGGGAAACTGAAGCTTTCTTT. This translates into CASSVAFRETEAFF.

V usage is TRBV2 and J usage is TRBJ2-1; TRBD2 is a possible D gene (5 bases). With 8 bases removed from V and 9 bases from J, the gap between germline ends came to 11 bases. Germline V gene sequence: CDR1 SNHLY, CDR2 FYNNEI. This CDR3 comprises 11 residues. The CDR3: CASLSGGEQFF. The CDR3 DNA reads TGTGCCAGCCTCTCCGGAGGTGAGCAGTTCTTC. Supplemented by reference TRBV2 and TRBJ2-1, the full variable domain reads EPEVTQTPSHQVTQMGQEVILRCVPISNHLYFYWYRQILGQKVEFLVSFYNNEISEKSEIFDDQFSVERPDGSNFTLKIRSTKLEDSAMYFCASLSGGEQFFGPGTRLTVL.

The CDR3: CASSQDRLGGDRVSGEQYF. The CDR3 DNA follows: TGTGCCAGCAGCCAAGATAGGTTGGGAGGAGACAGGGTATCGGGCGAGCAGTACTTC. The rearrangement uses TRBV4-2 and TRBJ2-7; TRBD1 might be the D (7 bases). Germline CDR1 and CDR2: LGHNA and YNFKEQ. V lost 0 bases and J 6 bases, leaving 27 bases between the germline ends. There are 19 residues in the CDR3.

This chain uses TRBV29-1 with TRBJ2-7; tentative D call: TRBD1 (5 bases). With 1 base removed from V and 5 bases from J, the gap between germline ends came to 9 bases. The CDR3 consists of 12 residues. Germline CDR1 SQVTM, CDR2 ANQGSEA. The chain's CDR3 is CSVEAGSDEQYF. The CDR3 DNA reads TGCAGCGTTGAAGCAGGGTCCGACGAGCAGTACTTC.

The chain links TRBV7-2 to TRBJ1-1; D is uncertain. The CDR3 has 14 residues. In germline, CDR1 is SGHTA, CDR2 FQGNSA. V lost 1 base, J lost 1 base, and 7 bases lay in between. The CDR3 loop reads CASSLGVRNTEAFF. Here the CDR3 DNA reads TGTGCCAGCAGCTTAGGTGTGAGGAACACTGAAGCTTTCTTT.

The chain employs TRBV28 and TRBJ2-7, with D possibly being TRBD2 (5 bases). Germline V gives CDR1 MDHEN, CDR2 SYDVKM. This CDR3 region has 14 residues. Deletions cut 3 bases from V and 6 bases from J, with 15 bases between. CDR3 residues: CASSFFRGGSEQYF. The CDR3 DNA is TGTGCCAGCAGTTTCTTTCGGGGTGGGTCCGAGCAGTACTTC.

This chain links TRBV5-1 with TRBJ2-7; 10 bases line up with TRBD1. After removal of 0 bases from V and 7 bases from J, the junction contained 7 bases not matched to a gene. The length of the CDR3 is 15 residues. Germline-derived CDR1 and CDR2 are SGHRS and YFSETQ. The CDR3 DNA reads TGCGCCAGCAGCTTGGCCGGGACAGGGGTTGGGGAGCAGTACTTC. Translated: CASSLAGTGVGEQYF.

This chain connects TRBV15 to TRBJ2-1; D unclear. Trimming pared 8 bases from V and 0 bases from J, leaving 8 bases between. This CDR3 contains 13 residues. Germline V gene data show CDR1 as LNHNV and CDR2 as YYDKDF (reference sequence). In DNA, the CDR3 is TGTGCCACCCGACAAAACTCCTACAATGAGCAGTTCTTC. Encoded protein: CATRQNSYNEQFF.